This TCR beta chain emerged from a study of blood T cell repertoires in COVID-19. Whole-study context: Whether acute or convalescent, the COVID-19 samples came from the United States, Italy and Spain. PBMCs, B-cell-depleted T cells, or T cells provided the cDNA or gDNA that made up the material.

Under the authors' procedure: Amplifying reference gene primers gave estimates of nucleated cell counts. The assay was immunoSEQ multiplex PCR, and TCRdb's table has in-frame clones only and misses some. That table gives V, J and clone size, and the DNA gave D and trimming. The sample holds 55,000 to 85,000 clones, over 65% seen once. This CDR3 has 16 amino acids. The V segment lost 8 bases and the J segment 5 bases; nucleotides outside the gene matches: 13. Germline V gene sequence: CDR1 LNHDA, CDR2 SQIVND (reference sequence). This sequence joins TRBV19 and TRBJ2-5, with 11 bases identical to TRBD1. The sequence was obtained from a woman in her seventies with acute or convalescent COVID-19. Material: peripheral blood. The CDR3 nucleotides read TGTGCCAGTTACCTCCCGTGGACAGGGGGCCGGGAGACCCAGTACTTC. Translating it yields CASYLPWTGGRETQYF. Full variable domain (remainder filled in from reference TRBV19 and TRBJ2-5): DGGITQSPKYLFRKEGQNVTLSCEQNLNHDAMYWYRQDPGQGLRLIYYSQIVNDFQKGDIAEGYSVSREKKESFPLTVTSAQKNPTAFYLCASYLPWTGGRETQYFGPGTRLLVL.